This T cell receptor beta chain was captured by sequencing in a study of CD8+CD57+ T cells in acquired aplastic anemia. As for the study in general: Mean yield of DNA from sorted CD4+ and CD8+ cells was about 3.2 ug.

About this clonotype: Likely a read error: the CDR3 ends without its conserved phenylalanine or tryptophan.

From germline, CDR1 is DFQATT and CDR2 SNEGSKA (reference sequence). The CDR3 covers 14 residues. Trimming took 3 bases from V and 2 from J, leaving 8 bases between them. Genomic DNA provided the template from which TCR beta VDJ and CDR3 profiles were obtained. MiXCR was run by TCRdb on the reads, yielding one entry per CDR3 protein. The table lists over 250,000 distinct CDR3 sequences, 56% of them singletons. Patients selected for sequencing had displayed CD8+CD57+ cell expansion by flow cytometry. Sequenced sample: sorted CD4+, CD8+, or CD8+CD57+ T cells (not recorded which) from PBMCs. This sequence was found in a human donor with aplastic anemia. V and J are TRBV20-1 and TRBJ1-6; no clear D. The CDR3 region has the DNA TGCAGTGCTAGGGACCCAACCTATAATTCACCCCTCCACTGT. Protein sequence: CSARDPTYNSPLHC.